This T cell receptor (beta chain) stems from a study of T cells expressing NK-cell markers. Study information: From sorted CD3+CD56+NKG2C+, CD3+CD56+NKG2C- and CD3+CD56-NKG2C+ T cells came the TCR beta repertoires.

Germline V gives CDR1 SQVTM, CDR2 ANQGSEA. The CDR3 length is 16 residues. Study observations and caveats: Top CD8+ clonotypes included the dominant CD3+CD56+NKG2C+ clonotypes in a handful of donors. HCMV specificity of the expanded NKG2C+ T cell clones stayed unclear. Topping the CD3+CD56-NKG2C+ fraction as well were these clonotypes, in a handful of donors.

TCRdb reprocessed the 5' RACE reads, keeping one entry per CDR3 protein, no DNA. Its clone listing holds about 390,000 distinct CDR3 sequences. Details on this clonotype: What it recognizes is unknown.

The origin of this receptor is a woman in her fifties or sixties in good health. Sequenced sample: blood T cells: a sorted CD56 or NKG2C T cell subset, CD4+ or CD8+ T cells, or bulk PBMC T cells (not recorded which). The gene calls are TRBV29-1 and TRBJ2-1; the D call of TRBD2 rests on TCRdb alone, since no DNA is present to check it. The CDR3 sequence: CSVVVFGRPSYNEQFF.